This TCR beta chain was captured by sequencing in a study of T cells in Graves' hyperthyroidism and ophthalmopathy. This clonotype has just a few counts. The study excluded patients with uncontrolled infection, other autoimmune disease, pregnancy or lactation. Researchers took RNA transcripts and amplified the TCR beta CDR3 regions from them. HTBI primers drove first-round RT-PCR of the TCR CDR3. TCRdb redid the calling of the multiplex PCR reads with MiXCR, one entry per CDR3 protein. The table includes about 300,000 distinct CDR3 sequences, approximately 19% detected once. The CDR3 has 14 amino acids. Germline V gene lookup returns CDR1 MDHEN and CDR2 SYDVKM. V was pared by 3 bases and J by 5 bases, with 11 bases between.

The chain employs TRBV28 and TRBJ2-4, with D tentatively TRBD1 (6 bases). Sequenced input: blood. This TCR was sampled from a middle-aged man with Graves' ophthalmopathy. The CDR3 nucleotides read TGTGCCAGCAGTTTTGGGGGCTGGGAAAACATTCAGTACTTC. Encoded protein: CASSFGGWENIQYF.